The TCR beta chain described here comes from a study of T cell repertoires in ileal Crohn's disease. As for the study in general: Median disease duration was nearly eight years; 30% to 35% smoked at surgery. At postoperative colonoscopy, neoterminal ileum biopsies were taken as M6. Study-level points and caveats: Mucosal expansions were suggested to be mainly CD8 T cells. Compared with non-smokers, active smokers at surgery showed more clonal expansions.

This clone was seen only once. The antigen remains undetermined. The time point here: neoterminal ileum biopsy at postoperative endoscopy, about 6 months after surgery. The table came from immunoSEQ multiplex PCR; TCRdb's copy has only in-frame clones and leaves some out. The sample holds 12,000 or so clones; roughly 80% are singletons and the top ten take more than 12%. The TCR sequence derives from an adult with Crohn's disease. The sample was ileal tissue.

CDR3 residues: CAIRRQTEQNTEAFF. CDR3 coding DNA: TGTGCCATCAGGCGCCAGACAGAACAAAACACTGAAGCTTTCTTT. The J gene is TRBJ1-1, the V gene TRBV10-3; possible D gene TRBD1, 5 bases. CDR1 is ENHRY, CDR2 SYGVKD, per germline. V was shortened by 6 bases and J by 2 bases, with 16 bases between the two germline ends. The CDR3 covers 15 residues.